This passage covers 21 T cell receptor beta chains from one sample sequenced in a study of blood T cells in healthy people across ages. Together with a sample-barcoded 5' primer, a J-beta primer mix was included in a second PCR lasting roughly 7 to 11 cycles. One entry per CDR3 protein, called by TCRdb with MiXCR from the 5' RACE reads. The table has hundreds of thousands of distinct CDR3 sequences, around three fifths seen once; the top ten hold approximately 24%. Sequencing was carried out using blood. The source of these receptors is a man aged 40-49 years in good health.

The CDR3, as DNA: TGTGCCAGCAGCCAGCTAACAGGGTCGGATCAGCCCCAGCATTTT. It yields the protein CASSQLTGSDQPQHF. This chain connects TRBV11-1 to TRBJ1-5; tentatively, D is TRBD1 (6 bases). The germline V gene encodes CDR1 SGHAT and CDR2 FQDESV (reference sequence). V lost 5 bases to trimming and J lost 5 bases, with 16 bases between them. The CDR3 is 15 residues long.

V is TRBV9 and J is TRBJ2-3; 14 positions match TRBD2. There are 13 residues in the CDR3. V was clipped by 7 bases and J by 7 bases; unmatched bases: 2. Germline CDR1 is SGDLS and CDR2 is YYNGEE. The CDR3 here is CASGTSGSNTQYF. Written as DNA, the CDR3 is TGTGCCAGCGGGACTAGCGGGAGTAATACGCAGTATTTT. Based on the CDR3 plus reference TRBV9 and TRBJ2-3, the full variable domain is DSGVTQTPKHLITATGQRVTLRCSPRSGDLSVYWYQQSLDQGLQFLIQYYNGEERAKGNILERFSAQQFPDLHSELNLSSLELGDSALYFCASGTSGSNTQYFGPGTRLTVL.

This clonotype was seen just once. The rearrangement uses TRBV7-8 and TRBJ2-4, with a possible D match to TRBD1 (7 bases). The DNA matches TRBJ2-5 better at its end, which makes the J call doubtful. Germline V gene data show CDR1 as SGHVS and CDR2 as FQNEAQ. The CDR3 has 14 residues. CDR3 nucleotides: TGTGCCAGCAGCTTGGGCGGGACAGCAGAGACCCAGTACTTC. Translation: CASSLGGTAETQYF.

This chain uses TRBV28 with TRBJ2-4, with D tentatively TRBD1 (6 bases). Trimming took 8 bases from V and 5 from J, leaving 19 bases between them. From germline, CDR1 is MDHEN and CDR2 SYDVKM. The CDR3 spans 15 residues. CDR3 coding DNA: TGTGCCAGCGGATTAACCGGGACACTCGAAAACATTCAGTACTTC. It codes for CASGLTGTLENIQYF. Supplemented by reference TRBV28 and TRBJ2-4, the full variable domain reads DVKVTQSSRYLVKRTGEKVFLECVQDMDHENMFWYRQDPGLGLRLIYFSYDVKMKEKGDIPEGYSVSREKKERFSLILESASTNQTSMYLCASGLTGTLENIQYFGAGTRLSVL.

This clonotype was recorded only once. The V gene is TRBV27, the J gene TRBJ2-4; D possibly corresponds to TRBD1 (6 bases). The last part of the DNA fits TRBJ2-5 better; the J call may be wrong. Germline V lookup: CDR1 MNHEY, CDR2 SMNVEV (reference sequence). There are 14 residues in the CDR3. CDR3 sequence (DNA): TGTGCCAGCAGTTTAACAGGGATCTGGGAGACCCAGTACTTC. Translation: CASSLTGIWETQYF.

The rearrangement links TRBV3-1 to TRBJ2-1, with D uncertain. Between the trimmed V and J ends, which lost 0 bases and 13 bases, there was a span of 10 bases. This CDR3 spans 12 amino acids. Germline CDR1 LGHDT, CDR2 YNNKEL (reference sequence). In nucleotides, the CDR3 is TGTGCCAGCAGCCAAGACACAGAGACCCAGTTCTTC. This translates into CASSQDTETQFF.

This clonotype has only one observation. The chain recombines TRBV12-3 or TRBV12-4 with TRBJ2-5; D ambiguous. This CDR3 spans 13 amino acids. V lost 6 bases, J lost 9 bases, and 17 bases lay in between. The CDR3 nucleotides read TGTGCCAGCAGCGCCGGGTCCGATATGGCCCAGTACTTC. Protein product: CASSAGSDMAQYF.

The genes are TRBV4-1 and TRBJ2-1; the match to TRBD2 covers 7 bases. Germline values: CDR1 MGHRA, CDR2 YSYEKL. With V trimmed by 2 bases and J by 12 bases, 16 bases remained unmatched. This CDR3 contains 16 residues. CDR3 bases: TGCGCCAGCAGCCAATACACGGGACTATCTGCTTTTGGGCAGTTCTTC. This codes for CASSQYTGLSAFGQFF.

This sequence joins TRBV7-2 and TRBJ2-3; the D gene is possibly TRBD2 (5 bases). The V end lost 1 base, the J end lost 2 bases, and 13 bases lay between the germline ends. This CDR3 has 16 residues. Germline-derived CDR1 and CDR2 are SGHTA and FQGNSA. CDR3 coding DNA: TGTGCCAGCAGCTTAGAAGGTGGGAGACTCACAGATACGCAGTATTTT. It codes for CASSLEGGRLTDTQYF.

The V call is TRBV6-2 or TRBV6-3, the J call TRBJ2-7; D may be TRBD1 (6 bases). CDR3 size: 14 residues. CDR1 is MNHEY and CDR2 is SVGEGT in the germline V gene. Trimming removed 5 bases at V and 1 base at J, with 12 bases between. CDR3 bases: TGTGCCAGCAGTACTCTAGGGGGATCCTACGAGCAGTACTTC. It translates to CASSTLGGSYEQYF.

The chain links TRBV25-1 to TRBJ1-6; D might be TRBD1 (5 bases). The CDR3 extends over 15 amino acids. The V gene's germline CDR1 is MGHDK and CDR2 SYGVNS. V lost 1 base, J lost 10 bases, and 14 bases lay in between. The CDR3 here is CASSESTGPASPLHF. The CDR3 DNA is TGTGCCAGCAGTGAATCAACAGGCCCTGCGTCACCCCTCCACTTT.

CDR3 sequence: CASSYQSWDGKYF. As DNA, the CDR3 is TGTGCCAGCAGTTATCAGTCTTGGGACGGAAAGTACTTC. The chain uses TRBV6-2 or TRBV6-3 and TRBJ2-4, with D perhaps TRBD1 or TRBD2 (5 bases each). Germline V gene lookup returns CDR1 MNHEY and CDR2 SVGEGT. Trimming shortened V by 3 bases and J by 14 bases, and 17 bases separated the two germline ends. CDR3 length: 13 residues.

This chain links TRBV28 with TRBJ2-1; TRBD1 matches 8 bases. Per the germline V gene, CDR1 is MDHEN and CDR2 is SYDVKM. Germline trimming cut 6 bases from V and 0 bases from J; bases unmatched to any gene: 4. The CDR3 loop spans 15 amino acids. This chain's CDR3 is CASRRTGSSYNEQFF. CDR3 sequence (DNA): TGTGCCAGCAGGAGGACAGGGAGCTCCTACAATGAGCAGTTCTTC. The entire variable domain, with the rest obtained from reference TRBV28 and TRBJ2-1, is as follows: DVKVTQSSRYLVKRTGEKVFLECVQDMDHENMFWYRQDPGLGLRLIYFSYDVKMKEKGDIPEGYSVSREKKERFSLILESASTNQTSMYLCASRRTGSSYNEQFFGPGTRLTVL.

This chain connects TRBV20-1 to TRBJ2-7; D might be TRBD2 (5 bases). CDR3 length: 19 amino acids. Germline CDR1 and CDR2: DFQATT and SNEGSKA (reference sequence). V was trimmed by 6 bases and J by 2 bases, leaving 32 bases between them. The CDR3 protein is CSAYESDQTPARAPYEQYF. CDR3 sequence (DNA): TGCAGTGCGTACGAATCGGATCAGACTCCAGCGCGGGCCCCCTACGAGCAGTACTTC.

This clonotype was seen many times. This rearrangement joins TRBV20-1 to TRBJ2-7; the D is unclear. V lost 6 bases to trimming and J lost 2 bases, with 17 bases between them. The CDR3 length is 14 residues. Germline V gene sequence: CDR1 DFQATT, CDR2 SNEGSKA (reference sequence). CDR3 sequence (DNA): TGCAGTGCCCGGGCTGGAGAGAACCCCTACGAGCAGTACTTC. Translated: CSARAGENPYEQYF.

This clonotype was recorded a few times. The chain carries TRBV6-5 and TRBJ1-2; no firm D call. The CDR3 totals 13 residues. The V and J ends lost 5 bases and 4 bases respectively, with 11 bases between them. CDR1 is MNHEY and CDR2 is SVGAGI in the germline V gene. The CDR3 sequence is CASSRTEIYGYTF. CDR3 DNA: TGTGCCAGCAGTCGGACGGAGATCTATGGCTACACCTTC.

This clonotype was counted a few times. This chain links TRBV5-1 with TRBJ2-3; TRBD2 matches at 11 bases. V lost 3 bases to trimming and J lost 1 base; unmatched junction nucleotides: 4. Germline V lookup: CDR1 SGHRS, CDR2 YFSETQ. The CDR3 length is 16 residues. The CDR3: CASSSELAGGTDTQYF. CDR3 DNA sequence: TGCGCCAGCAGCTCCGAACTAGCGGGGGGCACAGATACGCAGTATTTT.

The rearrangement joins TRBV2 to TRBJ2-1, with a possible D match to TRBD2 (6 bases). Germline V gene data show CDR1 as SNHLY and CDR2 as FYNNEI. There are 13 residues in the CDR3. The V gene lost 6 bases and the J gene lost 9 bases, with 15 bases spanning the gap. The CDR3 spells CASSEITSREQFF. The CDR3 bases are TGTGCCAGCAGCGAAATAACTAGCCGTGAGCAGTTCTTC. The full variable domain, its missing parts supplied by reference TRBV2 and TRBJ2-1, is EPEVTQTPSHQVTQMGQEVILRCVPISNHLYFYWYRQILGQKVEFLVSFYNNEISEKSEIFDDQFSVERPDGSNFTLKIRSTKLEDSAMYFCASSEITSREQFFGPGTRLTVL.

This chain uses TRBV11-3 with TRBJ2-5; no reliable D call. V was trimmed by 1 base and J by 11 bases, leaving 35 bases between them. From germline, CDR1 is SGHNT and CDR2 YENEEA. This CDR3 has 20 residues. The CDR3 coding sequence is TGTGCCAGCAGCTTAGGGGTTATAGCCATAGAGACCCTAATCTACAATGAGCAGTACTTC. Amino acids: CASSLGVIAIETLIYNEQYF.

Of note for this clonotype: The junction departs from the called germline gene at one end, perhaps through a read error. The chain uses TRBV24-1 and TRBJ2-5, with 14 bases fitting TRBD2. The germline gives CDR1 KGHDR, CDR2 SFDVKD. CDR3 length: 19 residues. The CDR3: CVTSVGRGLAGVTGETQYF. CDR3 coding DNA: TGTGTCACCAGTGTTGGGCGGGGACTAGCGGGAGTCACCGGTGAGACCCAGTACTTC.

This chain uses TRBV7-9 with TRBJ2-7; the D gene is possibly TRBD1 (6 bases). The germline V gene has CDR1 SEHNR and CDR2 FQNEAQ (reference sequence). The V end was cut by 5 bases, the J end by 0 bases, with 14 bases between. This CDR3 has 15 residues. This chain's CDR3 is CASSPGDDRSYEQYF. In nucleotides, the CDR3 is TGTGCCAGCAGCCCAGGGGACGACCGCTCCTACGAGCAGTACTTC. Looking up the rest from reference TRBV7-9 and TRBJ2-7 gives the full variable domain: DTGVSQNPRHKITKRGQNVTFRCDPISEHNRLYWYRQTLGQGPEFLTYFQNEAQLEKSRLLSDRFSAERPKGSFSTLEIQRTEQGDSAMYLCASSPGDDRSYEQYFGPGTRLTVT.